These 10 T cell receptor beta chains came from one sample sequenced in a study of shared clonotypes between healthy human individuals. Assay used: immunoSEQ multiplex PCR; TCRdb lists only in-frame clones, some missing. In the table there are roughly 2.2 million clones, around 90% of which are singletons. Sample: naive CD4+ T cells from PBMCs. Indicated subset: CD45RA+ positively selected. These receptors were collected from a man between 18 and 29 years old in good health. Some clones in this sample may be carry-over from other donors' samples.

V gene TRBV6-1 combines with J gene TRBJ2-7; TRBD1 agrees at 7 bases. Germline CDR1 and CDR2: MNHNS and SASEGT. The CDR3 consists of 14 residues. V gave up 4 bases and J gave up 3 bases; unmatched junction bases: 6. The CDR3 nucleotides are TGTGCCAGCAGTGCGACAGGGAAACTCTACGAGCAGTACTTC. It encodes CASSATGKLYEQYF.

The chain links TRBV7-9 to TRBJ2-7, with D possibly matching TRBD1 (5 bases). Deletions cut 5 bases from V and 7 bases from J, with 12 bases between. The CDR3 runs to 12 residues. Germline V gene lookup returns CDR1 SEHNR and CDR2 FQNEAQ (reference sequence). The CDR3 loop is CASSPRVGEQYF. The CDR3 coding sequence is TGTGCCAGCAGCCCCAGGGTTGGGGAGCAGTACTTC. The full variable domain, rest sourced from reference TRBV7-9 and TRBJ2-7, is DTGVSQNPRHKITKRGQNVTFRCDPISEHNRLYWYRQTLGQGPEFLTYFQNEAQLEKSRLLSDRFSAERPKGSFSTLEIQRTEQGDSAMYLCASSPRVGEQYFGPGTRLTVT.

This rearrangement joins TRBV11-3 to TRBJ2-1, with D unresolved. Germline assignment: CDR1 SGHNT and CDR2 YENEEA. The ends were cut back, 1 base at V and 5 bases at J, with 3 bases in the middle. The CDR3 has 12 amino acids. CDR3 sequence (DNA): TGTGCCAGCAGCTTAGTAAACAATGAGCAGTTCTTC. Translation gives CASSLVNNEQFF.

The gene calls are TRBV29-1 and TRBJ2-5; TRBD2 agrees at 13 bases. Trimming at V came to 7 bases and at J to 9 bases, leaving 11 bases not matched to a gene. From germline, CDR1 is SQVTM and CDR2 ANQGSEA. CDR3 size: 14 residues. The CDR3 here is CSAGGTSGAEAQYF. The DNA for the CDR3 is TGCAGCGCCGGAGGGACTAGCGGGGCTGAGGCCCAGTACTTC.

This CDR3 reads CASSQDRGRGASDGANVLTF. The CDR3 DNA sequence: TGCGCCAGCAGCCAAGATCGGGGACGGGGAGCCTCCGACGGGGCCAACGTCCTGACTTTC. The V call is TRBV4-1, the J call TRBJ2-6; TRBD1 or TRBD2 may be the D gene (5 bases each). Germline assignment: CDR1 MGHRA and CDR2 YSYEKL. The V end lost 0 bases, the J end lost 4 bases, and 22 bases lay between the germline ends. The CDR3 totals 20 residues.

The chain employs TRBV6-1 and TRBJ1-4, with 10 bases fitting TRBD1. The J segment lost 7 bases and the V segment lost 5 bases, leaving 7 bases of the junction unmatched. Per germline, CDR1 MNHNS and CDR2 SASEGT. There are 15 residues in the CDR3. Here the CDR3 reads CASSPMGQGFEKLFF. CDR3 DNA sequence: TGTGCCAGCAGTCCTATGGGACAGGGGTTTGAAAAACTGTTTTTT.

About this clone: The same CDR3 also results from other DNA sequences found in this sample. The chain has TRBV18 and TRBJ1-5; D unresolved. Trimming removed 6 bases from V and 3 bases from J, with 9 bases in between. This CDR3 spans 13 amino acids. Germline V gene sequence: CDR1 KGHSH, CDR2 LQKENI. The CDR3 bases are TGTGCCAGCTCGCCTAACCTCAATCAGCCCCAGCATTTT. Encoded protein: CASSPNLNQPQHF.

A word on this clone: At the DNA level, this CDR3 is encoded by other sequences in the same sample as well. The chain carries TRBV9 and TRBJ2-7; D is possibly TRBD2 (5 bases). This CDR3 contains 15 residues. The V gene's germline CDR1 is SGDLS and CDR2 YYNGEE. Trimming removed 0 bases at V and 3 bases at J, with 13 bases between. The CDR3, as DNA: TGTGCCAGCAGCGTAGGGCCCAGCGGCTACTACGAGCAGTACTTC. It encodes CASSVGPSGYYEQYF.

Notes on this clone: The same CDR3 also results from other DNA sequences found in this sample. This sequence joins TRBV5-1 and TRBJ2-5; D remains unclear. CDR1 is SGHRS, CDR2 YFSETQ, per germline. Trimming left V 2 bases short and J 1 base short, with 12 bases between. This CDR3 is 15 amino acids long. CDR3 bases: TGCGCCAGCAGCTTAGGTGGCAGCTCCCAAGAGACCCAGTACTTC. Translation gives CASSLGGSSQETQYF.

The chain combines TRBV11-2 with TRBJ1-6; perhaps TRBD1 as D (6 bases). The V end was cut by 5 bases, the J end by 10 bases, with 12 bases between. The CDR3 consists of 13 residues. Germline CDR1 SGHAT, CDR2 FQNNGV. CDR3 in amino acids: CASSVQGNSPLHF. DNA for the CDR3: TGTGCCAGCAGCGTTCAGGGGAACTCACCCCTCCACTTT.